The 21 T cell receptor beta chains in this list originate from one sample, sequenced in a study of T cell responses to AZD1222 COVID-19 vaccine (dated by TCRdb to 2020 to 2023). Explained via the paper, the time point label denotes: baseline before first vaccination. The receptor library was made with the immunoSEQ multiplex PCR assay. TCRdb stores this immuneACCESS table with in-frame sequences only. Part of the clones is absent; in the studies checked, under half of the shortfall reflects unresolved V genes, and no reason is known for the rest. The sample contains some 120,000 clones, more than 65% of them found a single time. The ten largest clones add up to around 9.9% of the sample. The specimen comprised peripheral blood, sampled on day 0 of AZD1222 vaccination. These receptor sequences come from an adult in good health.

This clone appeared once. The gene calls are TRBV27 and TRBJ2-2, with 9 bases identical to TRBD1. The CDR3 totals 17 residues. Germline lookup yields CDR1 MNHEY and CDR2 SMNVEV (reference sequence). J gave up 6 bases and V 1 base, and 9 bases lay outside the gene matches. In DNA form, the CDR3 reads TGTGCCAGCAGTTTATTCGGGACAGGGTATGAGGCCGGGGAGCTGTTTTTT. Translation: CASSLFGTGYEAGELFF.

This chain uses TRBV6-6 with TRBJ1-1; D not certain. The V gene lost 8 bases and the J gene lost 1 base, with 17 bases spanning the gap. The germline V gene has CDR1 MNHNY and CDR2 SVGAGI (reference sequence). The CDR3 consists of 15 residues. The CDR3 protein is CASQSSARQNTEAFF. CDR3 bases: TGTGCCAGCCAATCATCGGCGCGACAGAACACTGAAGCTTTCTTT.

The gene calls are TRBV5-4 and TRBJ1-4; D unresolved. The CDR3 spans 14 residues. Trimming took 4 bases from V and 8 from J, leaving 15 bases between them. Germline CDR1 SGHNT, CDR2 YYREEE (reference sequence). In nucleotides, the CDR3 is TGTGCCAGCAGCCCGGGCCCTGAAGGGGAAAAACTGTTTTTT. As protein: CASSPGPEGEKLFF.

The chain joins TRBV11-1 to TRBJ2-5; 13 nucleotides agree with TRBD2. CDR3 length equals 15 residues. Germline V gene data show CDR1 as SGHAT and CDR2 as FQDESV (reference sequence). J was trimmed by 2 bases and V by 7 bases; bases with no gene match: 4. The CDR3 spells CASKGTSGNQETQYF. CDR3 in DNA: TGTGCCAGCAAAGGGACTAGCGGGAATCAAGAGACCCAGTACTTC. The whole variable domain, remainder taken from reference TRBV11-1 and TRBJ2-5, is EAEVAQSPRYKITEKSQAVAFWCDPISGHATLYWYRQILGQGPELLVQFQDESVVDDSQLPKDRFSAERLKGVDSTLKIQPAELGDSAMYLCASKGTSGNQETQYFGPGTRLLVL.

The rearrangement links TRBV6-2 or TRBV6-3 to TRBJ2-3, with 9 bases fitting TRBD2. The CDR3 sequence is 15 residues long. V was clipped by 5 bases and J by 5 bases; unmatched bases: 8. CDR1 is MNHEY, CDR2 SVGEGT, per germline. In DNA form, the CDR3 reads TGTGCCAGCAGTACCTTAGCGGGAGTTATAGATACGCAGTATTTT. Its protein product is CASSTLAGVIDTQYF.

V gene TRBV25-1 combines with J gene TRBJ1-2; D is perhaps TRBD1 (5 bases). This CDR3 spans 15 amino acids. Trimming stripped 8 bases from V and 5 bases from J, with 21 bases between. Germline assignment: CDR1 MGHDK and CDR2 SYGVNS. DNA of the CDR3: TGTGCCAGCGGGGGAGAGGGTTCGGCATATTATGGCTACACCTTC. Its protein product is CASGGEGSAYYGYTF.

V usage is TRBV28 and J usage is TRBJ2-3; 8 bases are a match to TRBD2. The CDR3 has 20 amino acids. Per the germline V gene, CDR1 is MDHEN and CDR2 is SYDVKM. J was trimmed by 2 bases and V by 7 bases; bases with no gene match: 23. CDR3 protein: CASKTISLTGGPVLTDTQYF. The CDR3, as DNA: TGTGCCAGCAAGACAATCTCTTTAACGGGAGGGCCTGTCCTCACAGATACGCAGTATTTT.

The chain has TRBV29-1 and TRBJ1-1; 10 bases are a match to TRBD1. The trim removed 4 bases at V and 4 bases at J, leaving 3 bases unmatched. This CDR3 contains 13 residues. Germline V gives CDR1 SQVTM, CDR2 ANQGSEA. The CDR3 sequence is CSVGRQGATEAFF. Written as DNA, the CDR3 is TGCAGCGTTGGCCGACAGGGGGCCACTGAAGCTTTCTTT.

This chain connects TRBV27 to TRBJ2-1; D remains unclear. This CDR3 region has 17 residues. Trimming took off 5 bases at V and 4 bases at J, with 21 bases between the two ends. Germline V gene sequence: CDR1 MNHEY, CDR2 SMNVEV (reference sequence). The CDR3 here is CASSTVETVLNYNEQFF. CDR3 bases: TGTGCCAGCAGTACCGTTGAGACGGTCCTTAATTACAATGAGCAGTTCTTC.

The chain has TRBV6-5 and TRBJ2-3, with TRBD2 as a possible D gene (6 bases). CDR1 and CDR2 from the germline V gene are MNHEY and SVGAGI. Trimming removed 1 base at V and 4 bases at J, with 15 bases between. The CDR3 contains 16 residues. For the CDR3, the DNA is TGTGCCAGCAGTTACTTCGGGGGAGTAGGTCCAGATACGCAGTATTTT. Protein sequence: CASSYFGGVGPDTQYF.

Note on this clone: Additional DNA sequences in this sample encode the identical CDR3. This CDR3 is CASSLGATNEKLFF. The DNA of the CDR3 is TGTGCCAGCAGTCTGGGTGCAACTAATGAAAAACTGTTTTTT. V is TRBV6-5 and J is TRBJ1-4, with D uncertain. The V end lost 5 bases, the J end lost 0 bases, and 7 bases lay between the germline ends. The germline V gene has CDR1 MNHEY and CDR2 SVGAGI. This CDR3 has 14 amino acids.

V and J are TRBV7-9 and TRBJ2-7; 9 bases match TRBD1. This CDR3 has 14 residues. Germline CDR1 and CDR2: SEHNR and FQNEAQ (reference sequence). Trimming at V came to 4 bases and at J to 6 bases, leaving 7 bases not matched to a gene. In nucleotides, the CDR3 is TGTGCCAGCAGCTCCAGGACAGGGGCCAGCGAGCAGTACTTC. Its translation is CASSSRTGASEQYF.

V gene TRBV6-4 combines with J gene TRBJ2-2; D gene ambiguous. CDR1 is MRHNA and CDR2 is SNTAGT in the germline V gene. The V gene lost 6 bases and the J gene lost 6 bases, with 14 bases spanning the gap. The CDR3 is 14 residues long. The DNA of the CDR3 is TGTGCCAGCAGCTACGGGCCTGGCGCCGGGGAGCTGTTTTTT. This translates into CASSYGPGAGELFF.

This clone is a singleton in its sample. The rearrangement joins TRBV28 to TRBJ2-1, with D maybe TRBD2 (7 bases). The germline V and J ends were trimmed by 4 bases and 10 bases, with 20 bases remaining between them. The CDR3 covers 15 residues. From germline, CDR1 is MDHEN and CDR2 SYDVKM. The CDR3 bases are TGTGCCAGCAGTTCGTTGAATTTAGGGGGAGGGGAGCAGTTCTTC. It codes for CASSSLNLGGGEQFF.

V gene TRBV6-5 combines with J gene TRBJ1-5, with D unclear. The CDR3 loop spans 13 amino acids. V was shortened by 6 bases and J by 7 bases, with 13 bases between the two germline ends. Germline V CDR1 and CDR2: MNHEY, SVGAGI. The CDR3 is CASRLREGQPQHF. CDR3 sequence (DNA): TGTGCCAGCAGACTACGGGAAGGGCAGCCCCAGCATTTT.

The V call is TRBV6-5, the J call TRBJ2-7; tentatively, D is TRBD1 or TRBD2 (5 bases each). Germline CDR1 and CDR2: MNHEY and SVGAGI. Trimming took off 5 bases at V and 0 bases at J, with 11 bases between the two ends. The CDR3 loop spans 14 amino acids. The CDR3 protein is CASSPGTASYEQYF. In DNA, the CDR3 is TGTGCCAGCAGTCCCGGGACGGCCTCCTACGAGCAGTACTTC.

The rearrangement links TRBV2 to TRBJ1-2, with D unresolved. CDR1 is SNHLY, CDR2 FYNNEI, per germline. This CDR3 comprises 14 residues. Trimming removed 6 bases at V and 5 bases at J, with 16 bases between. CDR3: CASRRRTVGYGYTF. The CDR3 DNA sequence: TGTGCCAGCAGGCGACGGACGGTTGGGTATGGCTACACCTTC.

Only one count was recorded for this clone. V usage is TRBV11-2 and J usage is TRBJ1-4; the D is unclear. V was clipped by 5 bases and J by 8 bases, with 18 bases between them. CDR3 length: 15 amino acids. Germline lookup yields CDR1 SGHAT and CDR2 FQNNGV. Here the CDR3 DNA reads TGTGCCAGCAGCCTCGAGGGAGGGTTTGGGGAAAAACTGTTTTTT. Its protein product is CASSLEGGFGEKLFF. Complete variable domain (other parts from reference TRBV11-2 and TRBJ1-4): EAGVAQSPRYKIIEKRQSVAFWCNPISGHATLYWYQQILGQGPKLLIQFQNNGVVDDSQLPKDRFSAERLKGVDSTLKIQPAKLEDSAVYLCASSLEGGFGEKLFFGSGTQLSVL.

V is TRBV25-1 and J is TRBJ1-1; D gene uncertain. V lost 5 bases and J 8 bases, leaving 21 bases between the germline ends. This CDR3 is 15 amino acids long. Germline CDR1 MGHDK, CDR2 SYGVNS. CDR3 coding DNA: TGTGCCAGCAGTCCCCCTTTGGGCAGGCTAACCGAAGCTTTCTTT. The encoded protein is CASSPPLGRLTEAFF.

The J gene is TRBJ2-3, the V gene TRBV24-1, with 11 positions matching TRBD1. The germline V gene has CDR1 KGHDR and CDR2 SFDVKD. The CDR3 length is 17 residues. Trimming took 4 bases from V and 4 from J; bases not matched to a gene: 9. The CDR3 loop is CATSDPGQGVRADTQYF. The CDR3 DNA is TGTGCCACCAGTGACCCGGGACAGGGGGTAAGGGCAGATACGCAGTATTTT.

This chain joins TRBV27 and TRBJ1-4, with D tentatively TRBD1 (5 bases). The CDR3 is 13 residues long. V lost 5 bases and J lost 11, with 15 bases in between. Germline CDR1 and CDR2: MNHEY and SMNVEV (reference sequence). Written as DNA, the CDR3 is TGTGCCAGCAGTCCCCGGACACCTGGCAAACTGTTTTTT. This gives the protein CASSPRTPGKLFF.